The 10 T cell receptor beta chains below come from one sample, sequenced in a study of early T cells in non-severe SARS-CoV-2 infection. TCRdb used MiXCR to reprocess the 5' RACE reads, holding one entry per CDR3 protein. The table lists tens of thousands of distinct CDR3 sequences, 11% of them singletons, with roughly 10% in the top ten. Input material: whole blood. These TCRs come from an adult who was a healthcare worker with PCR-confirmed SARS-CoV-2 infection or an uninfected control (not recorded which).

This clonotype has just a few counts. The chain is built from TRBV18 and TRBJ2-7; no definite D call. The CDR3 is 12 amino acids. Germline values: CDR1 KGHSH, CDR2 LQKENI. V shed 2 bases and J shed 2 bases, with 4 bases lying between them. The chain's CDR3 is CASSPGAYEQYF. For the CDR3, the DNA is TGTGCCAGCTCACCAGGTGCCTACGAGCAGTACTTC.

The table lists this clonotype with many counts. CDR3 sequence (DNA): TGTGCCAGCAGTTTAGTAGCACTAGCGGGGGGGCTCGCAGATACGCAGTATTTT. This translates into CASSLVALAGGLADTQYF. The V call is TRBV12-3 or TRBV12-4, the J call TRBJ2-3; TRBD2 agrees at 13 bases. V trimming: 1 base; J trimming: 4 bases; junction bases outside the gene matches: 8. This CDR3 is built from 18 residues.

The table lists this clonotype with a few counts. The V gene is TRBV9, the J gene TRBJ2-3; D uncertain. In germline, CDR1 is SGDLS, CDR2 YYNGEE. This CDR3 has 12 amino acids. V lost 4 bases and J 6 bases, leaving 9 bases between the germline ends. The CDR3 reads CASSPGFDTQYF. CDR3 DNA: TGTGCCAGCAGCCCTGGTTTTGATACGCAGTATTTT. Supplemented by reference TRBV9 and TRBJ2-3, the full variable domain reads DSGVTQTPKHLITATGQRVTLRCSPRSGDLSVYWYQQSLDQGLQFLIQYYNGEERAKGNILERFSAQQFPDLHSELNLSSLELGDSALYFCASSPGFDTQYFGPGTRLTVL.

The sample holds many counts of this clonotype. J is TRBJ2-2 and V is TRBV3-1; D may match TRBD1 or TRBD2 (5 bases each). V was cut by 6 bases and J by 7 bases, with 12 bases left in between. Germline CDR1 LGHDT, CDR2 YNNKEL (reference sequence). The length of the CDR3 is 13 residues. CDR3 in DNA: TGTGCCAGCAGAACGGGACGACTCGGGGAGCTGTTTTTT. Encoded protein: CASRTGRLGELFF.

This clonotype was counted ten times or more. The chain is built from TRBV6-4 and TRBJ1-1; D not resolved. The CDR3 extends over 13 amino acids. Trimming left V 6 bases short and J 2 bases short, with 10 bases between. Germline V gene data show CDR1 as MRHNA and CDR2 as SNTAGT. CDR3 sequence (DNA): TGTGCCAGCAGCACCCATGTCAACACTGAAGCTTTCTTT. Amino acid sequence: CASSTHVNTEAFF.

Ten or more counts support this clonotype. The chain combines TRBV27 with TRBJ2-1, with TRBD2 identical over 7 bases. This CDR3 has 15 residues. Per germline, CDR1 MNHEY and CDR2 SMNVEV (reference sequence). V trimming: 3 bases; J trimming: 2 bases; junction bases outside the gene matches: 4. For the CDR3, the DNA is TGTGCCAGCAGTTTGGGCGGGAGTCCCTACAATGAGCAGTTCTTC. Translating it yields CASSLGGSPYNEQFF.

The rearrangement uses TRBV27 and TRBJ2-1, with 8 bases identical to TRBD1. The CDR3 totals 13 residues. The germline CDR1 and CDR2 sequences are MNHEY and SMNVEV (reference sequence). J lost 7 bases, V lost 6 bases, and 5 bases had no gene match. The CDR3 DNA is TGTGCCAGCAGCTCAGGGGGCTGGAATGAGCAGTTCTTC. Its protein is CASSSGGWNEQFF.

In its sample, this clonotype was seen a few times. The V and J genes are TRBV10-2 and TRBJ2-1, with a weak D call TRBD1 (6 bases). Trimming cost V 4 bases and J 3 bases, with 13 bases left between them. This CDR3 has 15 residues. CDR1 and CDR2 (germline): WSHSY, SAAADI. CDR3 amino acids: CASSGQGLGYNEQFF. In nucleotides, the CDR3 is TGCGCCAGCAGTGGGCAGGGGCTAGGCTACAATGAGCAGTTCTTC.

V gene TRBV28 combines with J gene TRBJ2-7; 10 bases are shared with TRBD2. This CDR3 region has 18 residues. Germline lookup yields CDR1 MDHEN and CDR2 SYDVKM. J lost 2 bases, V lost 5 bases, and 15 bases had no gene match. The CDR3 is CASSPRGSGRAKTYEQYF. The CDR3 region has the DNA TGTGCCAGCAGTCCCCGCGGGAGCGGGAGGGCCAAAACCTACGAGCAGTACTTC.

This clonotype showed up many times. The V and J genes are TRBV12-3 or TRBV12-4 and TRBJ2-7, with no clear D. The CDR3 has 14 residues. Trimming shortened V by 4 bases and J by 0 bases, and 10 bases separated the two germline ends. The CDR3: CASSSRTLSYEQYF. CDR3 bases: TGTGCCAGCAGTTCTCGCACCCTCTCCTACGAGCAGTACTTC.